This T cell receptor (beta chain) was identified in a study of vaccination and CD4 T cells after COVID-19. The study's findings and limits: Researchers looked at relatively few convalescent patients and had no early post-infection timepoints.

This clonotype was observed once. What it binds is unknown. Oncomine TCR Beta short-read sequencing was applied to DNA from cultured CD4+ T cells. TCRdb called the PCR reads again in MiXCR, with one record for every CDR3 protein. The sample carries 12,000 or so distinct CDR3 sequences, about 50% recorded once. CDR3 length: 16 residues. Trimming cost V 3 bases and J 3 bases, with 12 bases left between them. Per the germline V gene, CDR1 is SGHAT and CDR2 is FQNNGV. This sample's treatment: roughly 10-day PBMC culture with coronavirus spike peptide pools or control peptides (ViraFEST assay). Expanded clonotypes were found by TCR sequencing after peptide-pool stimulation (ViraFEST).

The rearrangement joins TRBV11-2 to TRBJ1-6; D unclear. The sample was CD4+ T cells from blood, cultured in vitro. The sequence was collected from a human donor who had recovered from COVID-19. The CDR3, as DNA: TGTGCCAGCAGCTTTGGGTGGGCTAACTATAATTCACCCCTCCACTTT. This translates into CASSFGWANYNSPLHF.